The 27 T cell receptor beta chains below come from one sample, sequenced in a study of blood T cells in healthy people across ages. Combining a sample-barcoded 5' primer with a J-beta primer mix, a second PCR ran for about 7 to 11 cycles. TCRdb re-called the 5' RACE reads through MiXCR, storing one row per CDR3 protein. The sample has about 730,000 distinct CDR3 sequences, approximately 39% seen once. Source material: blood. These receptors came from a woman aged 60-75 years in good health.

The rearrangement joins TRBV28 to TRBJ2-1, with 12 bases lining up with TRBD2. The CDR3 is 17 residues long. J lost 3 bases, V lost 4 bases, and 7 bases had no gene match. CDR1 MDHEN and CDR2 SYDVKM come from the germline V gene. CDR3 nucleotide sequence: TGTGCCAGCAGTTCACTTTGGACTAGCGGGATCTACAATGAGCAGTTCTTC. Its protein is CASSSLWTSGIYNEQFF.

This chain uses TRBV28 with TRBJ1-5; 8 bases are shared with TRBD1. Germline V gives CDR1 MDHEN, CDR2 SYDVKM. The CDR3 loop spans 15 amino acids. V gave up 1 base and J gave up 7 bases; unmatched junction bases: 6. The CDR3 nucleotides read TGTGCCAGCAGTTTATACAGGGGGGTTGGGCAGCCCCAGCATTTT. Encoded protein: CASSLYRGVGQPQHF.

The rearrangement links TRBV28 to TRBJ2-7, with 8 bases matching TRBD2. The CDR3 has 16 residues. The trim removed 5 bases at V and 7 bases at J, leaving 16 bases unmatched. Germline V lookup: CDR1 MDHEN, CDR2 SYDVKM. CDR3 loop: CASSLEKRGFYNEQYF. CDR3 nucleotides: TGTGCCAGCAGTCTCGAAAAGCGGGGGTTCTACAATGAGCAGTACTTC.

On this clonotype: A much larger clone is a single base away; this may be a read error. V is TRBV7-8 and J is TRBJ2-5, with 7 bases that match TRBD2. The DNA matches TRBJ2-1 better at its end, which makes the J call doubtful. The CDR3 is 16 amino acids. The germline V gene encodes CDR1 SGHVS and CDR2 FQNEAQ. The CDR3 reads CASSETGGGGQETQFF. CDR3 sequence (DNA): TGTGCCAGCAGCGAGACGGGGGGAGGTGGACAAGAGACCCAGTTCTTC.

V usage is TRBV5-1 and J usage is TRBJ2-5, with D hard to call. CDR3 length: 13 amino acids. V dropped 3 bases and J dropped 5 bases, with 11 bases sitting between them. Looked up from germline, CDR1 is SGHRS and CDR2 is YFSETQ. CDR3 sequence (DNA): TGCGCCAGCAGCTCGATTAGGGCTGAGACCCAGTACTTC. Translated, it gives CASSSIRAETQYF.

This clonotype appeared a few times. The chain uses TRBV11-3 and TRBJ2-7, with 8 positions matching TRBD1. The CDR3 is 17 residues long. V lost 5 bases and J lost 10; bases outside the gene matches: 22. Germline V gene sequence: CDR1 SGHNT, CDR2 YENEEA. CDR3 region: CASSPYPTRQGTVAQYF. CDR3 coding DNA: TGTGCCAGCAGCCCCTACCCCACCAGACAGGGGACTGTGGCCCAGTACTTC.

This sequence joins TRBV20-1 and TRBJ2-2; 12 nucleotides agree with TRBD2. Per the germline V gene, CDR1 is DFQATT and CDR2 is SNEGSKA (reference sequence). J was trimmed by 3 bases and V by 6 bases; bases with no gene match: 5. The CDR3 is made up of 15 amino acids. The CDR3 sequence is CSAPGLAGHTGELFF. CDR3 nucleotide sequence: TGCAGTGCACCGGGACTAGCGGGTCACACCGGGGAGCTGTTTTTT.

CDR3 amino acids: CSVGRAVDNEQYF. In nucleotides, the CDR3 is TGCAGCGTTGGACGAGCGGTGGACAATGAGCAGTACTTC. The gene calls are TRBV29-1 and TRBJ2-1; D tentatively reads TRBD1 or TRBD2 (5 bases each). The DNA end is more similar to TRBJ2-7, so the J call may be wrong. Germline values: CDR1 SQVTM, CDR2 ANQGSEA. This CDR3 has 13 amino acids.

Only a few counts were recorded for this clonotype. This chain uses TRBV7-2 with TRBJ1-5, with 8 bases matching TRBD1. V dropped 5 bases and J dropped 7; count of bases not matched to a gene: 4. Germline CDR1 reads SGHTA; CDR2 reads FQGNSA. The CDR3 runs to 13 residues. The CDR3 is CASSTDRDQPQHF. Written as DNA, the CDR3 is TGTGCCAGCAGCACGGACAGGGACCAGCCCCAGCATTTT.

The chain carries TRBV6-2 or TRBV6-3 and TRBJ2-4, with a weak D call TRBD2 (6 bases). The J call is in doubt because the DNA end fits TRBJ2-5 better. Germline assignment: CDR1 MNHEY and CDR2 SVGEGT. The CDR3 consists of 16 residues. In DNA, the CDR3 is TGTGCCAGCAGTTTACTAGCCGAAGGAGATAGTAAGACCCAGTACTTC. It is translated as CASSLLAEGDSKTQYF.

The DNA for the CDR3 is TGTGCCACCAGCAGTCCATGGAGGGAACGGTACTATGGCTACACCTTC. It codes for CATSSPWRERYYGYTF. The chain is built from TRBV15 and TRBJ1-2; D gene uncertain. V was clipped by 3 bases and J by 3 bases, with 17 bases between them. Germline V lookup: CDR1 LNHNV, CDR2 YYDKDF (reference sequence). The CDR3 extends over 16 amino acids.

The table lists this clonotype with a few counts. V usage is TRBV6-1 and J usage is TRBJ2-7; unclear D gene. The CDR3 spans 15 residues. V shed 6 bases and J shed 0 bases, with 15 bases lying between them. The germline CDR1 and CDR2 sequences are MNHNS and SASEGT. Written as DNA, the CDR3 is TGTGCCAGCAGCGCCGAGCTTCTGGTCTCCTACGAGCAGTACTTC. Protein: CASSAELLVSYEQYF.

The J gene is TRBJ1-1, the V gene TRBV25-1, with no clear D. Germline CDR1 is MGHDK and CDR2 is SYGVNS. There are 15 residues in the CDR3. Trimming shortened V by 6 bases and J by 2 bases, and 16 bases separated the two germline ends. CDR3 DNA: TGTGCCAGCAGCGATTCCCCATGGCCTAACACTGAAGCTTTCTTT. As protein: CASSDSPWPNTEAFF.

This clonotype was seen a handful of times. The J gene is TRBJ2-3, the V gene TRBV9, with D tentatively TRBD2 (7 bases). Trimming pared 0 bases from V and 2 bases from J, leaving 13 bases between. The CDR3 is 16 amino acids. Germline V gene sequence: CDR1 SGDLS, CDR2 YYNGEE. The CDR3 sequence: CASSVVGGGPTDTQYF. The CDR3 DNA reads TGTGCCAGCAGCGTAGTAGGGGGGGGTCCCACAGATACGCAGTATTTT.

This clonotype was seen more than once but under ten times. J is TRBJ2-4 and V is TRBV5-1; D remains unclear. CDR1 and CDR2 (germline): SGHRS, YFSETQ. CDR3 size: 15 residues. V lost 0 bases and J lost 0, with 7 bases in between. CDR3 nucleotide sequence: TGCGCCAGCAGCTTGGAAGCCGTAGCCAAAAACATTCAGTACTTC. Translated, it gives CASSLEAVAKNIQYF.

This clonotype was detected only a few times. The chain combines TRBV7-2 with TRBJ1-2, with D possibly matching TRBD1 (6 bases). The germline V gene encodes CDR1 SGHTA and CDR2 FQGNSA. The germline V and J ends were trimmed by 2 bases and 1 base, with 14 bases remaining between them. The CDR3 has 16 amino acids. CDR3 nucleotides: TGTGCCAGCAGCTTATCGGGGACACCAGATAACTATGGCTACACCTTC. Protein product: CASSLSGTPDNYGYTF.

The chain joins TRBV10-2 to TRBJ2-7; 7 nucleotides match TRBD2. The assigned J gene may be wrong: the sequence end matches TRBJ2-5 better. The CDR3 spans 15 residues. In germline, CDR1 is WSHSY, CDR2 SAAADI. The CDR3: CASRPSGTAGETQYF. CDR3 sequence (DNA): TGCGCCAGCAGACCAAGCGGGACCGCGGGAGAGACCCAGTACTTC.

This clonotype was counted at least ten times. The V gene is TRBV5-1, the J gene TRBJ2-1, with 9 bases identical to TRBD2. The ends lost 1 base at V and 7 bases at J; junction bases unmatched: 9. Germline loops: CDR1 SGHRS, CDR2 YFSETQ. The CDR3 sequence is 16 residues long. CDR3 amino acids: CASSLSGSGRRNEQFF. The CDR3 DNA reads TGCGCCAGCAGCTTGAGCGGGAGCGGGAGGAGGAATGAGCAGTTCTTC.

This clonotype was observed a handful of times. The V and J genes are TRBV3-1 and TRBJ1-1; a possible D gene is TRBD1 (6 bases). Looked up from germline, CDR1 is LGHDT and CDR2 is YNNKEL (reference sequence). Trimming took 2 bases from V and 2 from J, leaving 9 bases between them. This CDR3 has 14 residues. CDR3 nucleotide sequence: TGTGCCAGCAGCCAAACCAGGGGCAACACTGAAGCTTTCTTT. It is translated as CASSQTRGNTEAFF.

As concerns this clonotype: One junction end does not reproduce the germline sequence, and a read error may be involved. CDR3 bases: TGTGCCAGCAGTGACTCTGCGCCCTACAATGAGCAGTTCTTC. Residues: CASSDSAPYNEQFF. This rearrangement joins TRBV6-2 or TRBV6-3 to TRBJ2-1; D is ambiguous. The germline V gene has CDR1 MNHEY and CDR2 SVGEGT. The CDR3 totals 14 residues.

Only a few counts were recorded for this clonotype. This chain uses TRBV28 with TRBJ1-1; D is uncertain. Germline V gives CDR1 MDHEN, CDR2 SYDVKM. The length of the CDR3 is 12 residues. V lost 9 bases and J lost 6, with 14 bases in between. Written as DNA, the CDR3 is TGTGCCAGTCAGTCTGATAGGGCTGAAGCTTTCTTT. This codes for CASQSDRAEAFF.

The chain employs TRBV27 and TRBJ1-1; 8 bases fit TRBD1. The germline gives CDR1 MNHEY, CDR2 SMNVEV (reference sequence). Trimming at V came to 2 bases and at J to 5 bases, leaving 7 bases not matched to a gene. The CDR3 consists of 15 residues. The DNA for the CDR3 is TGTGCCAGCAGTTTAATACAGGGGGTATTGACTGAAGCTTTCTTT. It translates to CASSLIQGVLTEAFF.

This clonotype was counted a few times. This chain joins TRBV7-6 and TRBJ2-3; D may be TRBD2 (6 bases). CDR1 is SGHVS and CDR2 is FNYEAQ in the germline V gene. The length of the CDR3 is 14 residues. The ends were cut back, 5 bases at V and 6 bases at J, with 15 bases in the middle. CDR3 nucleotide sequence: TGTGCCAGCAGCCCCATAGAAGGGAGGGATACGCAGTATTTT. It specifies CASSPIEGRDTQYF.

The V and J genes are TRBV29-1 and TRBJ2-6; the D gene is possibly TRBD2 (6 bases). CDR1 and CDR2 (germline): SQVTM, ANQGSEA. The V end was cut by 1 base, the J end by 2 bases, with 9 bases between. The CDR3 is 15 amino acids. The CDR3 nucleotides are TGCAGCGTTGAAGGGGCGGGGACTGGGGCCAACGTCCTGACTTTC. Amino acids: CSVEGAGTGANVLTF.

The rearrangement uses TRBV10-1 and TRBJ2-3, with 7 positions matching TRBD1. The V gene end was trimmed by 3 bases and the J gene end by 0 bases; junction bases not matched to a gene: 3. The CDR3 length is 15 residues. Per germline, CDR1 WNHNN and CDR2 SYGVQD (reference sequence). This chain's CDR3 is CASSEYRGSTDTQYF. CDR3 nucleotides: TGCGCCAGCAGTGAATACAGGGGAAGCACAGATACGCAGTATTTT.

In this sample, this clonotype turned up many times. The chain uses TRBV9 and TRBJ2-3; 7 nucleotides match TRBD2. The V segment lost 2 bases and the J segment 5 bases; nucleotides outside the gene matches: 11. This CDR3 is built from 16 residues. In germline, CDR1 is SGDLS, CDR2 YYNGEE. CDR3 loop: CASSVSGPSREDTQYF. The CDR3 DNA sequence: TGTGCCAGCAGCGTTAGCGGGCCATCCCGTGAAGATACGCAGTATTTT.

This clonotype was found a few times. The V gene is TRBV7-3, the J gene TRBJ1-2, with D possibly TRBD1 on 5 matching bases. Per the germline V gene, CDR1 is SGHTA and CDR2 is FQGTGA. This CDR3 has 12 residues. The ends were cut back, 5 bases at V and 8 bases at J, with 12 bases in the middle. Here the CDR3 DNA reads TGTGCCAGCAGCAGTATGACAGTGGGCTACACCTTC. This codes for CASSSMTVGYTF. The full variable domain, in which reference TRBV7-3 and TRBJ1-2 provide the parts outside the CDR3, is GAGVSQTPSNKVTEKGKYVELRCDPISGHTALYWYRQSLGQGPEFLIYFQGTGAADDSGLPNDRFFAVRPEGSVSTLKIQRTERGDSAVYLCASSSMTVGYTFGSGTRLTVV.